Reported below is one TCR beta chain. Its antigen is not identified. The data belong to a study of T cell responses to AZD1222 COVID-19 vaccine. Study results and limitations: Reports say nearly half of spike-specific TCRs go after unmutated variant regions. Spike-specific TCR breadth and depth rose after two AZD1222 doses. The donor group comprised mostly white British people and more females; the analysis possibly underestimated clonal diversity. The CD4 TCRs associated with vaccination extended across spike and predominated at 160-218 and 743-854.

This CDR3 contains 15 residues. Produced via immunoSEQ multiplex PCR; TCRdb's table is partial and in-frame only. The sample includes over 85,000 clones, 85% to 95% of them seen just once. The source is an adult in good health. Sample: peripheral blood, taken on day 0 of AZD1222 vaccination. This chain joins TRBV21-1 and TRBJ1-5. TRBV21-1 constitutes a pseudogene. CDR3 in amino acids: CASSKAGLSNQPQHF. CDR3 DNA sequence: TGTGCCAGCAGCAAAGCAGGGTTAAGCAATCAGCCCCAGCATTTT.